In its sample, the clone carrying this T cell receptor (beta chain) was seen once. The data were taken from a study of blood T cell repertoires in COVID-19. About the research overall: Samples came from the United States, Italy and Spain, spanning acute and convalescent COVID-19.

Sequenced by immunoSEQ multiplex PCR; TCRdb stores in-frame clones only, minus some. Among about 93,000 clones, 75% to 90% were seen once, and the ten largest hold approximately 1.5%. The V gene's germline CDR1 is KGHSH and CDR2 LQKENI. The germline V and J ends were trimmed by 4 bases and 0 bases, with 12 bases remaining between them. The CDR3 spans 15 residues. Sample: peripheral blood. The source is a human donor with active COVID-19. The donor label of this sample is uncertain. The chain couples TRBV18 to TRBJ1-2; possible D gene TRBD1, 5 bases. The CDR3 sequence: CASSRRDGPNYGYTF. In DNA form, the CDR3 reads TGTGCCAGCTCACGGAGGGACGGCCCTAACTATGGCTACACCTTC.